Listed below are T cell receptor beta chains from one sample, sequenced in a study of identical twins. TCRdb ran MiXCR on the 5' RACE reads and lists one entry per CDR3 protein. Among some 560,000 distinct CDR3 sequences, 9.6% were seen once, and the ten largest hold under 3.5%. The sample was also linked to a second study, of yellow fever vaccine responses in identical twins.

The sample comprised PBMCs. These receptors all stem from a woman between 18 and 29 years old in good health. Each CDR3 is given without its conserved first and last residue.

v_call: TRBV6-2/TRBV6-3
cdr3_aa: ASSYSKVAGSISYEQY

v_call: TRBV5-1
cdr3_aa: ASSFAGTPGKETQY

v_call: TRBV27
cdr3_aa: ASSLGTLHTGELF

v_call: TRBV12-3/TRBV12-4
cdr3_aa: ASSLGPADEQY

v_call: TRBV5-1
cdr3_aa: ASSLEGQVYEQY

v_call: TRBV20-1
cdr3_aa: SDKQGPDTQY

v_call: TRBV28
cdr3_aa: ASSDRDFYTDTQY

v_call: TRBV11-2
cdr3_aa: ASSLGYGVGSYEQY

v_call: TRBV6-2/TRBV6-3
cdr3_aa: ASKSIAGDGYEQF

v_call: TRBV15
cdr3_aa: ATSSARASYEQY

v_call: TRBV19
cdr3_aa: ASSIYGTGLTGELF

v_call: TRBV7-3
cdr3_aa: ASSQYFRDRGTPNTGELF

v_call: TRBV21-1
cdr3_aa: ASSNAVLGNIQY

v_call: TRBV29-1
cdr3_aa: SVASGSTNEQF

v_call: TRBV7-2
cdr3_aa: ASSFPGTGNEQY

v_call: TRBV4-3
cdr3_aa: ASSPRGEEREQF

v_call: TRBV7-2
cdr3_aa: ASRPSGGGYGYT

v_call: TRBV29-1
cdr3_aa: SVEERFRASGRGNTQY

v_call: TRBV6-2/TRBV6-3
cdr3_aa: ASSYPDVGTSGSSYNEQF

v_call: TRBV29-1
cdr3_aa: SVKRGTHEQY

v_call: TRBV10-2
cdr3_aa: ASSESLAGGFTDTQY

v_call: TRBV27
cdr3_aa: ASSLERSRPGELF

v_call: TRBV20-1
cdr3_aa: SARVPKGANEQF

v_call: TRBV20-1
cdr3_aa: SARAGASGTDTQY

v_call: TRBV20-1
cdr3_aa: SARDPDLREKLF

v_call: TRBV6-1
cdr3_aa: ASMMDRITEAF

v_call: TRBV7-8
cdr3_aa: ASSLLTSGGAEQY

v_call: TRBV10-1
cdr3_aa: ASSESGSSGTKETQY

v_call: TRBV5-6
cdr3_aa: ASSLADSAPQH

v_call: TRBV23-1
cdr3_aa: ASSPRRDRATPGSCF

v_call: TRBV27
cdr3_aa: ASRQGAFTGELF

v_call: TRBV3-1
cdr3_aa: ASSHGGGTDTQY

v_call: TRBV12-3/TRBV12-4
cdr3_aa: ASSNGRQAVQPQH

v_call: TRBV20-1
cdr3_aa: SVVGTGGYEQY

v_call: TRBV29-1
cdr3_aa: SVLGQGQEKLF

v_call: TRBV14
cdr3_aa: ASSQHSTDTQY

v_call: TRBV28
cdr3_aa: ASSPSREEDEQY

v_call: TRBV7-9
cdr3_aa: ASSPVPYEQF